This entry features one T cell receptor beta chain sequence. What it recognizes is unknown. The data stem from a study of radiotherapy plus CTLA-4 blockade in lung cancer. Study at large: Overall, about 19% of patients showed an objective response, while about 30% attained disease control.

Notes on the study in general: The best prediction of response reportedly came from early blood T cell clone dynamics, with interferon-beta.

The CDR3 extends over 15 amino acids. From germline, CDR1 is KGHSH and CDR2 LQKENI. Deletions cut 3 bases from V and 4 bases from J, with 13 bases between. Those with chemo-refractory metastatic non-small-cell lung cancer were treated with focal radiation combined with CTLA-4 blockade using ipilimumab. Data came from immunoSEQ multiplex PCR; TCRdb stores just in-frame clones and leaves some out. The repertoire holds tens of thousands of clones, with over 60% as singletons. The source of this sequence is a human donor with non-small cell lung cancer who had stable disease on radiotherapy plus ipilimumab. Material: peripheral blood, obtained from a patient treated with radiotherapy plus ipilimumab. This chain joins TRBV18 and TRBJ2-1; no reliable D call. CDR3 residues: CASSPIVSEYNEQFF. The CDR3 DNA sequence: TGTGCCAGCTCACCTATAGTATCGGAGTACAATGAGCAGTTCTTC.